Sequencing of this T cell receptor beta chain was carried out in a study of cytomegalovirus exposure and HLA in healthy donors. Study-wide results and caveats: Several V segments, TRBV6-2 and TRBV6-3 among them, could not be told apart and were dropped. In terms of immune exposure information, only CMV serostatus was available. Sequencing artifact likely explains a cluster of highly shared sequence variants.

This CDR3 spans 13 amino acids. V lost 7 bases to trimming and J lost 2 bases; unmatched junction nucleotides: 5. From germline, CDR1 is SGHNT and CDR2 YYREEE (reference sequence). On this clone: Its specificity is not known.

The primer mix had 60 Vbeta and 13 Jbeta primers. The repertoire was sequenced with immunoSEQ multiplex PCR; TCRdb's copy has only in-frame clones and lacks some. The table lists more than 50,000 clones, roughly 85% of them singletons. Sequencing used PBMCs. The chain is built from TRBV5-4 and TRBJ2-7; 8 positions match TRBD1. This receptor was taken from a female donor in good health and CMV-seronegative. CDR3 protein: CASGQGTTYEQYF. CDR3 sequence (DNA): TGTGCCAGCGGACAGGGAACAACCTACGAGCAGTACTTC.